This TCR beta chain was sequenced during a study of T cells in Graves' hyperthyroidism and ophthalmopathy. Overall study results and limits: Ophthalmopathy prediction by the model preceded onset by a median roughly 6 months.

Amplified TCR beta CDR3 regions came from RNA transcripts. RT-PCR in the first round (using the HTBI primer set) targeted the TCR CDR3. One entry per CDR3 protein results from TCRdb running MiXCR on the multiplex PCR reads. In the table there are about 560,000 distinct CDR3 sequences, over 15% of which are singletons. In this sample, this clonotype turned up a few times. The target antigen is unknown. Uncontrolled infection, other autoimmune disease, pregnancy or lactation led to exclusion. CDR1 and CDR2 (germline): MNHEY, SMNVEV (reference sequence). The CDR3 is made up of 17 amino acids. The junction had 11 bases not matched to a gene; V was cut back by 8 bases and J by 6 bases.

This chain connects TRBV27 to TRBJ2-3; 16 bases agree with TRBD2. Material for sequencing was blood. This receptor was taken from a woman under 30 with Graves' hyperthyroidism. CDR3 coding DNA: TGTGCCAGCGCCCCCGGGACTAGCGGGGGGGCTTTTGATACGCAGTATTTT. It is translated as CASAPGTSGGAFDTQYF.